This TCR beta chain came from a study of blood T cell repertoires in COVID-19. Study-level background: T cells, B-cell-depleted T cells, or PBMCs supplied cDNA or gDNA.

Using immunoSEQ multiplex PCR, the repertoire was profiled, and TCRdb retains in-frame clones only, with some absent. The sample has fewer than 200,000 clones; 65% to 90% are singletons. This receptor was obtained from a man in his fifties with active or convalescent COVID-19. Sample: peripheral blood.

The CDR3 region is CASRGTGLEEKLFF. Written as DNA, the CDR3 is TGTGCCAGCAGGGGGACAGGGCTGGAGGAAAAACTGTTTTTT. The rearrangement links TRBV6-5 to TRBJ1-4, with 9 bases identical to TRBD1. This CDR3 has 14 residues. The V and J ends lost 6 bases and 8 bases, in that order; junction bases with no gene match: 7. Germline values: CDR1 MNHEY, CDR2 SVGAGI.